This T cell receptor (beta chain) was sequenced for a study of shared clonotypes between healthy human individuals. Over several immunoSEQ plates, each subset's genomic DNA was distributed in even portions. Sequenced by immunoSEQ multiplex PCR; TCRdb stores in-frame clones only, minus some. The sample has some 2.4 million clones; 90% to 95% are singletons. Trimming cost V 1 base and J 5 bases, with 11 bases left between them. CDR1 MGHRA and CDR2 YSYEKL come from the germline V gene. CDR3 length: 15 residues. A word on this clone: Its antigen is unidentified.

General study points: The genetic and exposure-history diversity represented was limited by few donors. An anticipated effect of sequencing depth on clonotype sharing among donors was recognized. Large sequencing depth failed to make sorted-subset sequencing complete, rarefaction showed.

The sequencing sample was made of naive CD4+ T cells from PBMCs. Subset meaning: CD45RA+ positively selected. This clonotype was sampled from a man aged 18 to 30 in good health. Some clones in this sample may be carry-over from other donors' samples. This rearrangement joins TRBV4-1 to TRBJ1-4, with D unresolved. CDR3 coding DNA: TGCGCCAGCAGCCAAGTAAGCGGACGGAATGAAAAACTGTTTTTT. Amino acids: CASSQVSGRNEKLFF.